This T cell receptor beta chain was captured in a study of PD-1 blockade in mismatch repair-deficient tumors. Study observations and caveats: After pembrolizumab, tumor-resident clones rose rapidly, then generally contracted before radiologic responses.

Sequencing was performed with immunoSEQ multiplex PCR; in TCRdb, only in-frame clones are kept and a portion is missing. Seen here are tens of thousands of clones, 78% observed once, and the top ten hold 4.5% to 7%. All patients were mismatch repair deficient, assessed by either PCR or immunohistochemistry. The length of the CDR3 is 16 residues. The V and J ends lost 0 bases and 7 bases, in that order; junction bases with no gene match: 7. CDR1 is SGHNT and CDR2 is YYREEE in the germline V gene (reference sequence). As for this clone: Its antigen is unidentified.

V usage is TRBV5-4 and J usage is TRBJ2-4; TRBD2 matches 10 bases. The origin of this receptor is an adult with mismatch repair-deficient cancer. Sequencing was performed on peripheral blood, taken 2 weeks after starting pembrolizumab. The CDR3 DNA reads as TGTGCCAGCAGCTTGGTCGCAAGCGGGAGGGCGAACATTCAGTACTTC. Amino acids: CASSLVASGRANIQYF.